This TCR beta chain originates from a study of Ad26.COV2.S vaccination and SARS-CoV-2 variants. Sequenced by immunoSEQ multiplex PCR; TCRdb stores in-frame clones only, minus some. The repertoire holds some 410,000 clones, with 92% as singletons. Described treatment: about 20 received Ad26.COV2.S at low or high dose, single or two shots; a few received placebo; per-sample allocation not given. All samples were drawn on day 63, counting from the first vaccine or placebo injection. Aged 18-55 years, donor was enrolled in Boston around 2020. The trim removed 0 bases at V and 7 bases at J, leaving 3 bases unmatched. Per germline, CDR1 SGHRS and CDR2 YFSETQ. The CDR3 totals 15 residues.

This clonotype originated in a person aged 18-65 years who received the Ad26.COV2.S COVID-19 vaccine or a placebo. The source material was peripheral blood, sampled in a trial of Ad26.COV2.S vaccine versus placebo. This chain joins TRBV5-1 and TRBJ2-1, with 11 bases fitting TRBD2. The CDR3 region has the DNA TGCGCCAGCAGCTTGGAACTAGCGGGGGTAAATGAGCAGTTCTTC. It translates to CASSLELAGVNEQFF.